The 5 T cell receptor beta chains given below trace back to one sample, sequenced in a study of CD8 T cells in ankylosing spondylitis. In TCRdb, the 5' RACE reads were re-called with MiXCR into one record per CDR3 protein. In the table there are 250,000 or so distinct CDR3 sequences, 15% to 20% of which are singletons. What was sequenced was blood, either unsorted or a sorted T cell fraction (not recorded which). The receptors were gathered from a male donor with ankylosing spondylitis or in good health (not recorded which).

In DNA, the CDR3 is TGCGCCAGCAGCCAAGTACTAGCGGGAGGATTTTTTATCCCCTACGAGCAGTACTTC. Protein: CASSQVLAGGFFIPYEQYF. This chain uses TRBV4-1 with TRBJ2-7; 12 bases align to TRBD2. In germline, CDR1 is MGHRA, CDR2 YSYEKL. J was trimmed by 2 bases and V by 1 base; bases with no gene match: 12. The CDR3 contains 19 residues.

Ten or more counts support this clonotype. The V call is TRBV12-3 or TRBV12-4, the J call TRBJ2-7; no clear D gene. The CDR3 is 12 amino acids. Between the trimmed V and J ends, which lost 4 bases and 6 bases, there was a span of 10 bases. The CDR3 coding sequence is TGTGCCAGCAGTTACCGCGCAAGCGAGCAGTACTTC. It yields the protein CASSYRASEQYF.

V and J are TRBV30 and TRBJ2-1; 8 bases are shared with TRBD2. Germline V gene data show CDR1 as GTSNPN and CDR2 as SVGIG (reference sequence). The CDR3 contains 19 residues. The junction had 20 bases not matched to a gene; V was cut back by 5 bases and J by 2 bases. The CDR3 loop is CAWVGDKAGGRAAYNEQFF. DNA for the CDR3: TGTGCCTGGGTGGGAGACAAGGCGGGGGGTAGGGCGGCCTACAATGAGCAGTTCTTC.

V is TRBV7-9 and J is TRBJ2-5; TRBD2 matches at 10 bases. The J segment lost 0 bases and the V segment lost 3 bases, leaving 4 bases of the junction unmatched. From germline, CDR1 is SEHNR and CDR2 FQNEAQ (reference sequence). This CDR3 contains 16 residues. CDR3 in DNA: TGTGCCAGCAGCTTTTGGACTAGCGGCTACCAAGAGACCCAGTACTTC. This encodes CASSFWTSGYQETQYF.

Only a few counts were recorded for this clonotype. This chain links TRBV6-1 with TRBJ2-1; 8 bases fit TRBD2. With 7 bases clipped from V and 8 bases from J, the junction kept 10 bases outside the gene matches. The CDR3 spans 14 residues. Germline V gene lookup returns CDR1 MNHNS and CDR2 SASEGT. The CDR3 DNA reads TGTGCCAGCACGGCGTTGGCGGGGGGTGATGAGCAGTTCTTC. Translated: CASTALAGGDEQFF.